The sequence of this TCR beta chain was determined in a study of post-analysis software for immune sequencing data. The V gene's germline CDR1 is SGHDT and CDR2 YYEEEE. Trimming took 4 bases from V and 0 from J, leaving 11 bases between them. The CDR3 is 16 amino acids. Regarding this clonotype: Its cognate antigen is unknown.

Study-wide results and caveats: Comparison of patients with controls showed roughly five TRBV segments more frequent in patients, TRBV5-6, TRBV5-1 and TRBV20-1 among them. Samples made in the same batch grouped tightly together by F measure. People with multiple sclerosis had a significantly lower normalized Chao1 diversity than controls did.

Incorporated into the TCR beta cDNA libraries were unique molecular identifiers, which served to reduce PCR and sequencing biases. TCRdb reprocessed the PCR reads with MiXCR, giving one entry per CDR3 protein. The repertoire consists of 400,000 to 500,000 distinct CDR3 sequences, with approximately 39% occurring once and the leading ten covering 6.5% to 8%. This receptor was taken from a girl aged 2 to 9 with multiple sclerosis. The V gene is TRBV5-6, the J gene TRBJ1-6, with D possibly TRBD1 on 5 matching bases. The sample taken for sequencing was blood. The CDR3 loop reads CASSPTTGSYNSPLHF. CDR3 DNA sequence: TGTGCCAGCAGCCCAACCACAGGCTCCTATAATTCACCCCTCCACTTT.